This TCR beta chain was captured by sequencing in a study of neoadjuvant anti-PD-1 for oral cavity cancer. Study context: Most patients had three to four biweekly doses of 3 mg/kg nivolumab before resection. Patients without progression received a fourth nivolumab dose around day 43, then surgical resection on days 50-56.

Using immunoSEQ multiplex PCR, the repertoire was profiled, and TCRdb retains in-frame clones only, with some absent. This table holds tens of thousands of clones, roughly 84% found once. Germline-derived CDR1 and CDR2 are SGHRS and YFSETQ. V trimming: 4 bases; J trimming: 5 bases; junction bases outside the gene matches: 9. CDR3 length: 16 residues. Indicated time point: after neoadjuvant nivolumab, at surgical resection. Patients had newly diagnosed, untreated stage II-IVA oral cavity squamous cell carcinoma. The material was PBMCs, obtained after nivolumab (anti-PD-1) treatment. This TCR was sampled from a person aged 35-79 years with oral cavity squamous cell carcinoma. V gene TRBV5-1 combines with J gene TRBJ2-1; 10 positions match TRBD2. CDR3: CASSRRLAGGDNEQFF. The DNA of the CDR3 is TGCGCCAGCAGCCGCCGATTAGCGGGGGGAGACAATGAGCAGTTCTTC.